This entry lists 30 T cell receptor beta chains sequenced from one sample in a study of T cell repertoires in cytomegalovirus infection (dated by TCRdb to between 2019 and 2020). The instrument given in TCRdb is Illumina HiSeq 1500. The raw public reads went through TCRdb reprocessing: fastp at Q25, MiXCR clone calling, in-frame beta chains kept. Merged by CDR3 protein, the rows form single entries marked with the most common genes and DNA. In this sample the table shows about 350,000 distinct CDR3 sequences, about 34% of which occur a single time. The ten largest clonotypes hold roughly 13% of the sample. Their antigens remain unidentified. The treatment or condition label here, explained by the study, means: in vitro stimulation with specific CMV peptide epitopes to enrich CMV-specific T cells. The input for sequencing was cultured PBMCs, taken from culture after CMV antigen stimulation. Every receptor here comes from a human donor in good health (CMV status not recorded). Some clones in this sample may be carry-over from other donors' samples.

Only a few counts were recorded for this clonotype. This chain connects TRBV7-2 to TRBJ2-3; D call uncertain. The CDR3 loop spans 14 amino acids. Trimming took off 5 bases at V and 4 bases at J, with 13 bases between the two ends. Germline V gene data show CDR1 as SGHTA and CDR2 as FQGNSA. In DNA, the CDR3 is TGTGCCAGCAGCCCGGCCTCGTGGGCAGATACGCAGTATTTT. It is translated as CASSPASWADTQYF. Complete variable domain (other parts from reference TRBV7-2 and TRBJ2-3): GAGVSQSPSNKVTEKGKDVELRCDPISGHTALYWYRQSLGQGLEFLIYFQGNSAPDKSGLPSDRFSAERTGGSVSTLTIQRTQQEDSAVYLCASSPASWADTQYFGPGTRLTVL.

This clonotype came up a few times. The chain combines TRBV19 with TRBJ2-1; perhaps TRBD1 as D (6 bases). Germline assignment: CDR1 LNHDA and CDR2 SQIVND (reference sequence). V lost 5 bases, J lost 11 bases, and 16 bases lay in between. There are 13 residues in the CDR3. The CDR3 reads CASSPISQGQQFF. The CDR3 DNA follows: TGTGCCAGTAGTCCGATAAGTCAGGGGCAGCAGTTCTTC.

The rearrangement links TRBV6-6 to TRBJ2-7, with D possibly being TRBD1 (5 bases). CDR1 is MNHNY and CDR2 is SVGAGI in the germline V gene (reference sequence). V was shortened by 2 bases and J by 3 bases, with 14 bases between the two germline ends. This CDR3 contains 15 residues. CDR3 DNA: TGTGCCAGCAGTTACCGGATCCAAAGGGGCTACGAGCAGTACTTC. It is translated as CASSYRIQRGYEQYF.

CDR3 DNA sequence: TGTGCCAGTAGTATAGAGGCCAGAAGCTACACCTTC. Its translation is CASSIEARSYTF. The chain couples TRBV19 to TRBJ1-2; D is uncertain. This CDR3 is 12 amino acids long. From germline, CDR1 is LNHDA and CDR2 SQIVND (reference sequence). V lost 0 bases and J lost 9, with 8 bases in between. Filled out from reference TRBV19 and TRBJ1-2, the complete variable domain reads DGGITQSPKYLFRKEGQNVTLSCEQNLNHDAMYWYRQDPGQGLRLIYYSQIVNDFQKGDIAEGYSVSREKKESFPLTVTSAQKNPTAFYLCASSIEARSYTFGSGTRLTVV.

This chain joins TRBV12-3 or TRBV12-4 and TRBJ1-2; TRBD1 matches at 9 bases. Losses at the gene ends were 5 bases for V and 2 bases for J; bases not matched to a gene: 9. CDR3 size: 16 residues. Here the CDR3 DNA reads TGTGCCAGCAGTACCGGTCAAACAGGGGGCAACTATGGCTACACCTTC. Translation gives CASSTGQTGGNYGYTF.

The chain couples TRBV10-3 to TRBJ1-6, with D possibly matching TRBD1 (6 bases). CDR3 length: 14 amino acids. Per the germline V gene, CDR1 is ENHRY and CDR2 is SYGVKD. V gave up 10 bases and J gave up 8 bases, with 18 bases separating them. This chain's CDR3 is CASRRTDGDSPLHF. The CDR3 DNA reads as TGTGCCAGCAGGAGGACAGACGGGGATTCACCCCTCCACTTT.

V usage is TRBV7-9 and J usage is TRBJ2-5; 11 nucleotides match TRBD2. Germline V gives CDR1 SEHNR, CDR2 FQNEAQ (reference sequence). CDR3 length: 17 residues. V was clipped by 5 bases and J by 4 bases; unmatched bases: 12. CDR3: CASSKRLAGRYRETQYF. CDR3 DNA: TGTGCCAGCAGCAAAAGACTAGCGGGACGTTATCGAGAGACCCAGTACTTC.

Here the CDR3 reads CASSLSIGQVTGELFF. CDR3 coding DNA: TGTGCCAGCAGTTTATCGATCGGACAGGTCACCGGGGAGCTGTTTTTT. The rearrangement uses TRBV27 and TRBJ2-2, with 7 bases matching TRBD1. Looked up from germline, CDR1 is MNHEY and CDR2 is SMNVEV (reference sequence). The length of the CDR3 is 16 residues. With 0 bases clipped from V and 4 bases from J, the junction kept 5 bases outside the gene matches.

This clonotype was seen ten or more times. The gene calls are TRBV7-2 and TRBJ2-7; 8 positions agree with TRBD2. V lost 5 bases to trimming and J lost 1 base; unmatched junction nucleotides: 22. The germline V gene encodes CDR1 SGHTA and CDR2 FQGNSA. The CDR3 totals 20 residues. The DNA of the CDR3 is TGTGCCAGCAGCAAGGCAACAGCGCTGACCTTGAGCGGGAGTTCCTACGAGCAGTACGTC. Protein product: CASSKATALTLSGSSYEQYV.

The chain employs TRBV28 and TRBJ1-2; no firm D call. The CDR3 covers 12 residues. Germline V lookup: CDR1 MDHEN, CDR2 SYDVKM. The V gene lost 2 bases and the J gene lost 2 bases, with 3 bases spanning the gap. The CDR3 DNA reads TGTGCCAGCAGTTTACCGAACTATGGCTACACCTTC. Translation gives CASSLPNYGYTF.

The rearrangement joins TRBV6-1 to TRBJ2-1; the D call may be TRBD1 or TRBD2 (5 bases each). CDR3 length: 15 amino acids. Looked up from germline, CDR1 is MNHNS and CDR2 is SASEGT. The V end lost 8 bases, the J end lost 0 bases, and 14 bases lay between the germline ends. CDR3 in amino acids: CASCNRDHSYNEQFF. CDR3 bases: TGTGCCAGCTGCAACCGGGACCACTCCTACAATGAGCAGTTCTTC.

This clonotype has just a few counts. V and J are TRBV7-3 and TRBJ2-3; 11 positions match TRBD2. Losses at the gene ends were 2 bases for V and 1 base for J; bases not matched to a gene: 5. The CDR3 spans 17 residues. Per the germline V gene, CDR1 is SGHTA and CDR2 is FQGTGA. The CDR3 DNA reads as TGTGCCAGCAGCTTAGGACTAGCGGGTTTGGGCACAGATACGCAGTATTTT. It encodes CASSLGLAGLGTDTQYF.

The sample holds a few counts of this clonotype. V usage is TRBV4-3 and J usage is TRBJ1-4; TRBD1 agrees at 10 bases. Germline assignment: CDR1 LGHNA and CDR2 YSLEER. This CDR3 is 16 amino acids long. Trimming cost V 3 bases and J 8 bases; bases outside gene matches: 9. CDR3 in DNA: TGCGCCAGCAGCCACGAAACCGGGACAGGGGAAGAAAAACTGTTTTTT. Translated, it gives CASSHETGTGEEKLFF.

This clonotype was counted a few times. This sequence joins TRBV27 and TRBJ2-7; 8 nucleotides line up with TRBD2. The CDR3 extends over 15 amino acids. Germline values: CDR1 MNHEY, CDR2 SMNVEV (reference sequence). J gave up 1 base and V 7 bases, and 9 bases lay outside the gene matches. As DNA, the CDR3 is TGTGCCAGCACTAAGGGACTAGACCAATCCTACGAGCAGTACGTC. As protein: CASTKGLDQSYEQYV.

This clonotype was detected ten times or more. The CDR3 spells CASSSLEYNEQFF. CDR3 DNA sequence: TGTGCCAGCAGTTCCCTTGAGTACAATGAGCAGTTCTTC. The V call is TRBV12-3 or TRBV12-4, the J call TRBJ2-1, with unresolved D. The CDR3 totals 13 residues. The ends were cut back, 4 bases at V and 4 bases at J, with 8 bases in the middle.

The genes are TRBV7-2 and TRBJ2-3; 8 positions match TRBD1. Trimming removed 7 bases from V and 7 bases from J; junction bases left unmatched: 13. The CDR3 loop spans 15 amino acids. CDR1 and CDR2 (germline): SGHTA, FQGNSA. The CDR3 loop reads CASITRTGFENTQYF. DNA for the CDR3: TGTGCCAGCATCACACGGACAGGGTTTGAAAATACGCAGTATTTT.

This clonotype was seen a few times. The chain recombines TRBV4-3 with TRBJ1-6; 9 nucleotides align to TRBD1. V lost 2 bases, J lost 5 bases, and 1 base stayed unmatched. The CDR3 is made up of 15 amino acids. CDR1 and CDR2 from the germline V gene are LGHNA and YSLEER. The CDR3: CASSQRTGDNSPLHF. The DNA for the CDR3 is TGCGCCAGCAGCCAAAGGACAGGGGATAATTCACCCCTCCACTTT.

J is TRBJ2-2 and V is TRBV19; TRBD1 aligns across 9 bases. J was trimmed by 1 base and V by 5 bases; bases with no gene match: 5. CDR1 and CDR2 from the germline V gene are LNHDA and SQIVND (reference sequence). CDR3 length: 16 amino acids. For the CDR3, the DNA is TGTGCCAGTAGTGTACAGGGGGCGCGGAACACCGGGGAGCTGTTTTTT. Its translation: CASSVQGARNTGELFF.

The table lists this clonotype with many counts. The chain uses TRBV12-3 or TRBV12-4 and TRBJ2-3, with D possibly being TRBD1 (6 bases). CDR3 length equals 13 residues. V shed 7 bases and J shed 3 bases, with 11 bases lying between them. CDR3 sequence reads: CASKTGLTDTQYF. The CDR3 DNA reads TGTGCCAGCAAAACAGGGTTGACAGATACGCAGTATTTT.

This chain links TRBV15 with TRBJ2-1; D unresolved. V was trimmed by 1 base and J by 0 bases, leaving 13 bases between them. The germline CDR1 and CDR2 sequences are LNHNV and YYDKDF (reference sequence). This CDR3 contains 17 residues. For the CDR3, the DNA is TGTGCCACCAGCAGAGGGGTTGGGATGAGCTCCTACAATGAGCAGTTCTTC. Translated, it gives CATSRGVGMSSYNEQFF. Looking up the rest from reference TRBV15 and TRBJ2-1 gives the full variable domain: DAMVIQNPRYQVTQFGKPVTLSCSQTLNHNVMYWYQQKSSQAPKLLFHYYDKDFNNEADTPDNFQSRRPNTSFCFLDIRSPGLGDTAMYLCATSRGVGMSSYNEQFFGPGTRLTVL.

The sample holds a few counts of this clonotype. The CDR3 spells CASSQGFGASGISYEQFF. Written as DNA, the CDR3 is TGTGCCAGCAGCCAGGGCTTCGGGGCTAGCGGGATTTCCTATGAGCAGTTCTTC. This rearrangement joins TRBV3-1 to TRBJ2-1, with TRBD2 matching 9 bases. J was trimmed by 8 bases and V by 3 bases; bases with no gene match: 17. CDR1 and CDR2 (germline): LGHDT, YNNKEL (reference sequence). The CDR3 sequence is 18 residues long.

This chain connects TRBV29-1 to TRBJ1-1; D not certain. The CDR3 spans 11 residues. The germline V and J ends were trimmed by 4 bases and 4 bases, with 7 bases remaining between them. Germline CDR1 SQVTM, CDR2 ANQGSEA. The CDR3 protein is CSVGITTEAFF. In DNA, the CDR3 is TGCAGCGTTGGCATTACCACTGAAGCTTTCTTT.

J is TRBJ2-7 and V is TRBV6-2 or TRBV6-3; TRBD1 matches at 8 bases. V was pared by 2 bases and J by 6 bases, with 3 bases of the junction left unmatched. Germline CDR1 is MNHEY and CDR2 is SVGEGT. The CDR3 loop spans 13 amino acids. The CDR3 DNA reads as TGTGCCAGCAGTTACCCCGACAGGGGCGAGCAGTACGTC. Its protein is CASSYPDRGEQYV.

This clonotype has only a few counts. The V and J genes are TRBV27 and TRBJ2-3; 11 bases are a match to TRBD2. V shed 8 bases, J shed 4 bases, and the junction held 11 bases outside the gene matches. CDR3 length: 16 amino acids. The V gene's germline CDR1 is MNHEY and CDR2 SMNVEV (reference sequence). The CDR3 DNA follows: TGTGCCAGCGTAGGGTTACTAGCGGGAGCCTCAGATACGCAGTATTTT. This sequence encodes CASVGLLAGASDTQYF.

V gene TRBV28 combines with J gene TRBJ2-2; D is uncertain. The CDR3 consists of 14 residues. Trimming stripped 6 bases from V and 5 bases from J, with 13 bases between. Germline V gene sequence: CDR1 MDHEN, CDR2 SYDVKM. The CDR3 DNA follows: TGTGCCAGCAGCCTGCCGGTGGGGACCGGGGAGCTGTTTTTT. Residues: CASSLPVGTGELFF.

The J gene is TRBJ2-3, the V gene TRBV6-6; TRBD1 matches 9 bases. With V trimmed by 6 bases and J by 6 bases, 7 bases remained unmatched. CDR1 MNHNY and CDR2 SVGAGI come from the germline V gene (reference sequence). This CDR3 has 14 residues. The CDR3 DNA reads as TGTGCCAGCAGCCCCAGGACAGGGGCGGATACGCAGTATTTT. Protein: CASSPRTGADTQYF.

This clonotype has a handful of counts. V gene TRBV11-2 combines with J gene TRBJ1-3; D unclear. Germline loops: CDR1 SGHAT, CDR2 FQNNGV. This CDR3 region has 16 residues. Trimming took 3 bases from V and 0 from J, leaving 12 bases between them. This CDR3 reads CASSFFSPSSGNTIYF. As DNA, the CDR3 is TGTGCCAGCAGCTTCTTTTCCCCGAGCTCTGGAAACACCATATATTTT.

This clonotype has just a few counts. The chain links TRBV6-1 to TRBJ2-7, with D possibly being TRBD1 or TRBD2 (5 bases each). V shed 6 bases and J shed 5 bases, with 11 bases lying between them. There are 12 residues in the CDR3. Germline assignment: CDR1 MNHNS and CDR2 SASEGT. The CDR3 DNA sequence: TGTGCCAGCAGCCCTATGGGGGACGAGCAGTACTTC. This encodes CASSPMGDEQYF.

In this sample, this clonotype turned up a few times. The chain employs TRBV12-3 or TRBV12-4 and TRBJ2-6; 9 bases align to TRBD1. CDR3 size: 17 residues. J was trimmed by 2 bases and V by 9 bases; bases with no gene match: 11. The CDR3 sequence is CASRGWDRVAGANVLTF. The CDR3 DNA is TGTGCCAGTAGAGGTTGGGACAGGGTGGCTGGGGCCAACGTCCTGACTTTC.

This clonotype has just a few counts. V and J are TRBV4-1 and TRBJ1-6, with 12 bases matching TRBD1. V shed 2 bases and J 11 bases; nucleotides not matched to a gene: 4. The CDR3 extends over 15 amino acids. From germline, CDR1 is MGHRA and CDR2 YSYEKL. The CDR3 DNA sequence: TGCGCCAGCAGCCAATCGGGACAGGGGGCAACACCCCTCCACTTT. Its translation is CASSQSGQGATPLHF.